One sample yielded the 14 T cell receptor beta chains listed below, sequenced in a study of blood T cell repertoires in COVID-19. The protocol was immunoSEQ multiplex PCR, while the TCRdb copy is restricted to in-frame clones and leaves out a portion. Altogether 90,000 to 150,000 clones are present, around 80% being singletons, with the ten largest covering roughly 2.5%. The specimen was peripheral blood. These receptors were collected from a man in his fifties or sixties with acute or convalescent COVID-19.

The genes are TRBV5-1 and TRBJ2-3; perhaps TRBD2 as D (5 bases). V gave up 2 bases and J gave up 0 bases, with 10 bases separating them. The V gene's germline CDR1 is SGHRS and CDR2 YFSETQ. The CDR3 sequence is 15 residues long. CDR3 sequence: CASSFRLPSTDTQYF. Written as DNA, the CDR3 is TGCGCCAGCAGCTTCCGACTACCGAGCACAGATACGCAGTATTTT.

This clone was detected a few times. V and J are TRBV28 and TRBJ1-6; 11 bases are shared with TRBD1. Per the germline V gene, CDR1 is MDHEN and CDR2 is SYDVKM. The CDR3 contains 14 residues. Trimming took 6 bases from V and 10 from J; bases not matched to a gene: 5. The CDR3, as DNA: TGTGCCAGCAGGTCGGGACAGGGGGGATCACCCCTCCACTTT. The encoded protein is CASRSGQGGSPLHF. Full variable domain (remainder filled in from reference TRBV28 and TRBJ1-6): DVKVTQSSRYLVKRTGEKVFLECVQDMDHENMFWYRQDPGLGLRLIYFSYDVKMKEKGDIPEGYSVSREKKERFSLILESASTNQTSMYLCASRSGQGGSPLHFGNGTRLTVT.

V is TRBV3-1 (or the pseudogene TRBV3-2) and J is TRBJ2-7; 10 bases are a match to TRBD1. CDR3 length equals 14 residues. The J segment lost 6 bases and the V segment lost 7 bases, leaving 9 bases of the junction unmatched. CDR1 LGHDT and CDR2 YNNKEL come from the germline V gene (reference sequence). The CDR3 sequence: CASTRDRGDGEQYF. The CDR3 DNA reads TGTGCCAGCACCCGGGACAGGGGTGATGGCGAGCAGTACTTC.

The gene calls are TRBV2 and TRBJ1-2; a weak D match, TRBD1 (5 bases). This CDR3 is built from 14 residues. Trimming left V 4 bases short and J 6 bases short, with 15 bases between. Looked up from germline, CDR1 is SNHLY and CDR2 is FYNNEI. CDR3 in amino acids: CASSGAGPDDGYTF. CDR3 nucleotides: TGTGCCAGCAGTGGAGCGGGGCCGGACGATGGCTACACCTTC.

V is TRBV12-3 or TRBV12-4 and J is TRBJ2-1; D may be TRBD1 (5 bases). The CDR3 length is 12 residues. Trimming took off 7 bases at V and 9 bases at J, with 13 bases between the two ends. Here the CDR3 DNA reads TGTGCCAGCACCAAAGGCACAGGTGAGCAGTTCTTC. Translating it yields CASTKGTGEQFF.

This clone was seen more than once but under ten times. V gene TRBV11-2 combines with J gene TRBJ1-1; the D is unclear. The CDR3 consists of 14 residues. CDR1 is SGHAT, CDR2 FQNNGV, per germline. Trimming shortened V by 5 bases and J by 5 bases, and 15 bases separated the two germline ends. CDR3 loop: CASSRVTGITEAFF. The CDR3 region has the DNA TGTGCCAGCAGCCGTGTAACGGGGATTACTGAAGCTTTCTTT. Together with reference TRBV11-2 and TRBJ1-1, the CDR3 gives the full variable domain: EAGVAQSPRYKIIEKRQSVAFWCNPISGHATLYWYQQILGQGPKLLIQFQNNGVVDDSQLPKDRFSAERLKGVDSTLKIQPAKLEDSAVYLCASSRVTGITEAFFGQGTRLTVV.

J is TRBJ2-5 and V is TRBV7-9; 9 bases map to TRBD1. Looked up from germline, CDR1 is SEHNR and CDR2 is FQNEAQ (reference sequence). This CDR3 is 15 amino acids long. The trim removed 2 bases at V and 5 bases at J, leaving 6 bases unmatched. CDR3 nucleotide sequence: TGTGCCAGCAGCTTATTTACAGGGGGCTTTGAGACCCAGTACTTC. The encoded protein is CASSLFTGGFETQYF.

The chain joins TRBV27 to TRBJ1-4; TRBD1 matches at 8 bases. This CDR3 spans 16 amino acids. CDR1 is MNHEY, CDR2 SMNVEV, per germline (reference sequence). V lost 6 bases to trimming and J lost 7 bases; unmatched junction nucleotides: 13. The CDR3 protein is CASRPDRGLSSEKLFF. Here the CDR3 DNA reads TGTGCCAGCAGACCCGACAGGGGATTAAGTAGTGAAAAACTGTTTTTT.

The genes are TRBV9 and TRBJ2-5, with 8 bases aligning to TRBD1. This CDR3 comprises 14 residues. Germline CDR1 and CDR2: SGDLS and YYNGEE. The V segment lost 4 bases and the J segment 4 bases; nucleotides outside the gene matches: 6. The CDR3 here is CASSPGQVTETQYF. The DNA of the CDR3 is TGTGCCAGCAGCCCGGGACAGGTAACAGAGACCCAGTACTTC.

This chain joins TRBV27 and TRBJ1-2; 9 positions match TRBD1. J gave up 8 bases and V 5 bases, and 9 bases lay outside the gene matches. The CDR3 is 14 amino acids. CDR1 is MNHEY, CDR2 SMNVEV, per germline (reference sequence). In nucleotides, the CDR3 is TGTGCCAGCAGTAGGGACAGGGAGAGGGGAGGCTACACCTTC. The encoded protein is CASSRDRERGGYTF.

CDR3 coding DNA: TGTGCCAGCAGCTTAGCGCTCTTACAGGGGGCACCCCTCCACTTT. It is translated as CASSLALLQGAPLHF. This sequence joins TRBV7-6 and TRBJ1-6; TRBD1 matches 8 bases. The length of the CDR3 is 15 residues. Germline V gene lookup returns CDR1 SGHVS and CDR2 FNYEAQ. Trimming removed 0 bases from V and 11 bases from J; junction bases left unmatched: 6.

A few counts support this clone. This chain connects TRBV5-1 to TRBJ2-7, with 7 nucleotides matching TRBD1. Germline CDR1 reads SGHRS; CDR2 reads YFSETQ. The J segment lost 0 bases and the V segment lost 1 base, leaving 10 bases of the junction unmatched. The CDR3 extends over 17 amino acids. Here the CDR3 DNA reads TGCGCCAGCAGCTTGAGGACGGGGACAGACAGCTCCTACGAGCAGTACTTC. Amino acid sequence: CASSLRTGTDSSYEQYF.

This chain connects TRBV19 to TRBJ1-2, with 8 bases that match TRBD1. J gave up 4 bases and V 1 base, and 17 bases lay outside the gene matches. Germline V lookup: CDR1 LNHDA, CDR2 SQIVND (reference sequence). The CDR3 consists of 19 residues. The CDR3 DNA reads TGTGCCAGTAGTATAGCGGGCCCCGGACAGGGTGATTTCTTCTATGGCTACACCTTC. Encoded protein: CASSIAGPGQGDFFYGYTF.

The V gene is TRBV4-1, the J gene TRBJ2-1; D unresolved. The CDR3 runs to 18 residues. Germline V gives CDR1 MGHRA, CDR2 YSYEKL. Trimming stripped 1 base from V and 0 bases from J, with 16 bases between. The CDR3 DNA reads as TGCGCCAGCAGCCAAGCGTCAAGGTCAGGCAGCTCCTACAATGAGCAGTTCTTC. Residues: CASSQASRSGSSYNEQFF.